The 30 T cell receptor beta chains in this list originate from one sample, sequenced in a study of cytomegalovirus exposure and HLA in healthy donors. PCR primers comprised 60 Vbeta and 13 Jbeta primers. TCRdb's copy holds only in-frame clones and misses some; the assay was immunoSEQ multiplex PCR. The profile shows around 210,000 clones, about 88% of them singletons. Sequenced material: PBMCs. The receptors were gathered from a girl aged 2 to 9 in good health and CMV-seronegative.

This chain links TRBV19 with TRBJ2-3, with 7 positions matching TRBD1. With 5 bases clipped from V and 1 base from J, the junction kept 9 bases outside the gene matches. This CDR3 has 16 amino acids. Per germline, CDR1 LNHDA and CDR2 SQIVND (reference sequence). CDR3 sequence: CASSFRQGLRTDTQYF. The CDR3, as DNA: TGTGCCAGTAGTTTCCGACAGGGCCTACGCACAGATACGCAGTATTTT.

This clone was observed a handful of times. The V and J genes are TRBV30 and TRBJ1-4; weak D call: TRBD1 (5 bases). Germline V gene sequence: CDR1 GTSNPN, CDR2 SVGIG (reference sequence). The V end was cut by 0 bases, the J end by 8 bases, with 13 bases between. The CDR3 extends over 14 amino acids. The CDR3 spells CAWSVQTSGEKLFF. CDR3 DNA sequence: TGTGCCTGGAGTGTACAGACCTCAGGGGAAAAACTGTTTTTT. The full variable domain, completed using reference TRBV30 and TRBJ1-4, is SQTIHQWPATLVQPVGSPLSLECTVEGTSNPNLYWYRQAAGRGLQLLFYSVGIGQISSEVPQNLSASRPQDRQFILSSKKLLLSDSGFYLCAWSVQTSGEKLFFGSGTQLSVL.

This clone showed up just once. The V call is TRBV19, the J call TRBJ2-3, with TRBD2 matching 9 bases. Germline CDR1 and CDR2: LNHDA and SQIVND (reference sequence). The V and J ends lost 6 bases and 5 bases, in that order; junction bases with no gene match: 12. This CDR3 is built from 16 residues. CDR3 in amino acids: CASRGLAGRSGDTQYF. DNA of the CDR3: TGTGCCAGTAGAGGGCTAGCGGGGCGTTCGGGAGATACGCAGTATTTT.

The V gene is TRBV19, the J gene TRBJ2-1; no reliable D call. Trimming cost V 5 bases and J 3 bases, with 5 bases left between them. CDR3 length: 12 residues. Germline CDR1 reads LNHDA; CDR2 reads SQIVND (reference sequence). The CDR3 nucleotides read TGTGCCAGTAGTCCCTACTACAATGAGCAGTTCTTC. Encoded protein: CASSPYYNEQFF.

As DNA, the CDR3 is TGCGCCAGCAGCTTGGTTTGGACAGGCTATGGCTACACCTTC. The encoded protein is CASSLVWTGYGYTF. The chain recombines TRBV5-1 with TRBJ1-2; 7 nucleotides match TRBD1. The junction had 3 bases not matched to a gene; V was cut back by 0 bases and J by 4 bases. The CDR3 contains 14 residues. The germline gives CDR1 SGHRS, CDR2 YFSETQ.

The CDR3 sequence is CASTRHFSGANVLTF. CDR3 DNA: TGTGCCAGCACCAGACACTTCTCTGGGGCCAACGTCCTGACTTTC. The chain has TRBV21-1 and TRBJ2-6; the listed D gene, TRBD1, was not tested against the DNA. TRBV21-1 is tagged as a pseudogene. The CDR3 is 15 residues long.

The V call is TRBV9, the J call TRBJ1-1, with D perhaps TRBD1 (6 bases). Germline CDR1 is SGDLS and CDR2 is YYNGEE. The germline V and J ends were trimmed by 3 bases and 3 bases, with 18 bases remaining between them. The CDR3 loop spans 16 amino acids. The DNA of the CDR3 is TGTGCCAGCAGCGGAGGACAGAACCCCCCGTACACTGAAGCTTTCTTT. Translating it yields CASSGGQNPPYTEAFF.

Regarding this clone: Other nucleotide sequences in the sample specify the same CDR3. The V call is TRBV30, the J call TRBJ1-5; TRBD1 might be the D (6 bases). The CDR3 extends over 13 amino acids. In germline, CDR1 is GTSNPN, CDR2 SVGIG (reference sequence). V lost 0 bases and J lost 6, with 9 bases in between. In DNA, the CDR3 is TGTGCCTGGAGTGTACAGGGTGGTCAGCCCCAGCATTTT. Translated: CAWSVQGGQPQHF.

J is TRBJ2-7 and V is TRBV5-1; possible D gene TRBD1, 7 bases. V gave up 4 bases and J gave up 0 bases, with 14 bases separating them. Germline-derived CDR1 and CDR2 are SGHRS and YFSETQ. The CDR3 spans 15 residues. CDR3 nucleotides: TGCGCCAGCAGCACAGGGGCCGGGGGCTCCTACGAGCAGTACTTC. Translating gives CASSTGAGGSYEQYF.

The chain recombines TRBV7-9 with TRBJ2-5; TRBD1 matches at 8 bases. Trimming removed 6 bases from V and 4 bases from J; junction bases left unmatched: 7. The CDR3 runs to 14 residues. Per the germline V gene, CDR1 is SEHNR and CDR2 is FQNEAQ (reference sequence). The DNA for the CDR3 is TGTGCCAGCAGGGCGACAGGGGTGGGAGAGACCCAGTACTTC. It yields the protein CASRATGVGETQYF.

This clone was seen once. The chain employs TRBV15 and TRBJ1-2, with D perhaps TRBD1 (5 bases). V was clipped by 0 bases and J by 7 bases, with 21 bases between them. Germline values: CDR1 LNHNV, CDR2 YYDKDF (reference sequence). This CDR3 has 17 amino acids. CDR3 DNA sequence: TGTGCCACCAGCAGAGATCTTAGGCAGGACATCAAGGGTGGCTACACCTTC. Encoded protein: CATSRDLRQDIKGGYTF.

The chain links TRBV6-6 to TRBJ1-5; D is uncertain. V lost 1 base to trimming and J lost 11 bases, with 12 bases between them. Germline V lookup: CDR1 MNHNY, CDR2 SVGAGI (reference sequence). The CDR3 consists of 13 residues. The CDR3 sequence is CASSYYPDGAQHF. The CDR3, as DNA: TGTGCCAGCAGTTACTACCCCGACGGGGCCCAGCATTTT.

This rearrangement joins TRBV4-1 to TRBJ2-2; unclear D gene. V dropped 6 bases and J dropped 7 bases, with 15 bases sitting between them. CDR1 and CDR2 (germline): MGHRA, YSYEKL. CDR3 size: 14 residues. The CDR3 loop is CASSPYPPGGELFF. CDR3 coding DNA: TGCGCCAGCAGTCCGTACCCACCGGGCGGGGAGCTGTTTTTT.

This chain connects TRBV5-5 to TRBJ1-2; D is undetermined. The CDR3 totals 15 residues. Trimming took 7 bases from V and 6 from J, leaving 22 bases between them. In germline, CDR1 is SGHKS, CDR2 YYEKEE (reference sequence). The chain's CDR3 is CASEFWSAGRDGYTF. In DNA, the CDR3 is TGTGCCAGCGAGTTCTGGTCTGCGGGAAGAGATGGCTACACCTTC.

The V call is TRBV6-5, the J call TRBJ1-2; 9 bases agree with TRBD1. Trimming cost V 0 bases and J 8 bases; bases outside gene matches: 1. The germline V gene has CDR1 MNHEY and CDR2 SVGAGI. The CDR3 is made up of 13 amino acids. CDR3 sequence reads: CASSYSGTGGYTF. CDR3 coding DNA: TGTGCCAGCAGTTACTCCGGGACAGGGGGCTACACCTTC.

This rearrangement joins TRBV25-1 to TRBJ1-2; 7 nucleotides match TRBD1. With 2 bases clipped from V and 8 bases from J, the junction kept 5 bases outside the gene matches. Germline-derived CDR1 and CDR2 are MGHDK and SYGVNS. The CDR3 has 13 amino acids. In DNA form, the CDR3 reads TGTGCCAGCAGTGAACTTGCCAGGGGGGGCTACACCTTC. It specifies CASSELARGGYTF.

This sequence joins TRBV12-5 and TRBJ2-1; 7 bases map to TRBD1. This CDR3 has 13 amino acids. The V segment lost 5 bases and the J segment 7 bases; nucleotides outside the gene matches: 5. Per the germline V gene, CDR1 is LGHNT and CDR2 is FRNRAP. The CDR3, as DNA: TGTGCTAGTGGTATCAGACAGGGTAATGAGCAGTTCTTC. The encoded protein is CASGIRQGNEQFF.

The chain recombines TRBV7-2 with TRBJ2-3; TRBD2 agrees at 13 bases. V shed 9 bases, J shed 3 bases, and the junction held 3 bases outside the gene matches. Germline V gene data show CDR1 as SGHTA and CDR2 as FQGNSA. The CDR3 totals 14 residues. In nucleotides, the CDR3 is TGTGCCAGAGAACTAGCGGGGGGGACAGATACGCAGTATTTT. Translation: CARELAGGTDTQYF.

The chain combines TRBV5-1 with TRBJ2-2, with 16 nucleotides matching TRBD2. The length of the CDR3 is 20 residues. CDR1 and CDR2 from the germline V gene are SGHRS and YFSETQ. Losses at the gene ends were 7 bases for V and 3 bases for J; bases not matched to a gene: 15. This CDR3 reads CASSNRPGLAGGHDTGELFF. The CDR3, as DNA: TGCGCCAGCTCAAACAGACCGGGACTAGCGGGGGGGCATGACACCGGGGAGCTGTTTTTT.

The chain uses TRBV7-9 and TRBJ1-4; TRBD1 aligns across 7 bases. The ends lost 4 bases at V and 0 bases at J; junction bases unmatched: 5. The CDR3 runs 16 residues. Germline V gene lookup returns CDR1 SEHNR and CDR2 FQNEAQ (reference sequence). The CDR3 loop reads CASSSLGTATNEKLFF. CDR3 in DNA: TGTGCCAGCAGCTCTCTCGGGACAGCAACTAATGAAAAACTGTTTTTT. Combining the CDR3 with reference TRBV7-9 and TRBJ1-4 gives the whole variable domain DTGVSQNPRHKITKRGQNVTFRCDPISEHNRLYWYRQTLGQGPEFLTYFQNEAQLEKSRLLSDRFSAERPKGSFSTLEIQRTEQGDSAMYLCASSSLGTATNEKLFFGSGTQLSVL.

The V gene is TRBV6-5, the J gene TRBJ2-3; 7 nucleotides agree with TRBD2. Germline lookup yields CDR1 MNHEY and CDR2 SVGAGI. This CDR3 region has 15 residues. J was trimmed by 1 base and V by 5 bases; bases with no gene match: 6. Here the CDR3 DNA reads TGTGCCAGCAGTACCAGGACTAGAGGCACAGATACGCAGTATTTT. Translating gives CASSTRTRGTDTQYF.

V gene TRBV19 combines with J gene TRBJ2-1, with 10 nucleotides matching TRBD2. The germline V gene has CDR1 LNHDA and CDR2 SQIVND (reference sequence). This CDR3 has 15 residues. J gave up 2 bases and V 2 bases, and 0 bases lay outside the gene matches. DNA of the CDR3: TGTGCCAGTAGTATAAGCGGGGGGGCCTACAATGAGCAGTTCTTC. Its translation is CASSISGGAYNEQFF.

The chain recombines TRBV5-4 with TRBJ1-1; D is ambiguous. CDR1 is SGHNT, CDR2 YYREEE, per germline (reference sequence). With 2 bases removed from V and 3 bases from J, the gap between germline ends came to 5 bases. The CDR3 consists of 12 residues. The CDR3 reads CASSFRDTEAFF. The CDR3, as DNA: TGTGCCAGCAGCTTCCGGGACACTGAAGCTTTCTTT.

The chain carries TRBV4-1 and TRBJ1-1, with TRBD1 matching 8 bases. This CDR3 contains 17 residues. Germline CDR1 MGHRA, CDR2 YSYEKL. V shed 1 base and J 2 bases; nucleotides not matched to a gene: 9. The CDR3 DNA sequence: TGCGCCAGCAGCCAAGTGGGCAGGGGGCGTAGAAACACTGAAGCTTTCTTT. This codes for CASSQVGRGRRNTEAFF.

The table lists this clone with a few counts. The V and J genes are TRBV7-9 and TRBJ1-1; tentatively, D is TRBD1 (5 bases). V was shortened by 4 bases and J by 4 bases, with 13 bases between the two germline ends. The CDR3 has 14 amino acids. Germline V gives CDR1 SEHNR, CDR2 FQNEAQ (reference sequence). CDR3 sequence: CASSSPGLSTEAFF. For the CDR3, the DNA is TGTGCCAGCAGCTCCCCGGGACTGAGCACTGAAGCTTTCTTT.

The rearrangement joins TRBV27 to TRBJ2-2, with 11 nucleotides matching TRBD1. Germline trimming cut 6 bases from V and 5 bases from J; bases unmatched to any gene: 8. This CDR3 spans 16 amino acids. The germline CDR1 and CDR2 sequences are MNHEY and SMNVEV (reference sequence). The CDR3 region has the DNA TGTGCCAGCAGAAGGATCGGACAGGGGGCAACCGGGGAGCTGTTTTTT. This translates into CASRRIGQGATGELFF.

This clone was detected only a few times. V is TRBV11-3 and J is TRBJ1-5; TRBD1 agrees at 7 bases. In germline, CDR1 is SGHNT, CDR2 YENEEA. Germline trimming cut 5 bases from V and 3 bases from J; bases unmatched to any gene: 10. This CDR3 has 16 amino acids. The CDR3 sequence: CASSQTGAPFNQPQHF. DNA for the CDR3: TGTGCCAGCAGCCAAACAGGGGCGCCCTTCAATCAGCCCCAGCATTTT.

The V call is TRBV5-1, the J call TRBJ2-7; 7 bases are a match to TRBD2. There are 15 residues in the CDR3. The trim removed 4 bases at V and 9 bases at J, leaving 16 bases unmatched. Germline CDR1 is SGHRS and CDR2 is YFSETQ. The CDR3 coding sequence is TGCGCCAGCAGCAAAGCGGGGTCACCTCTGCGAGGGCAGTACTTC. Protein: CASSKAGSPLRGQYF.

This chain connects TRBV6-1 to TRBJ2-7, with a tentative D call TRBD1 (5 bases). This CDR3 has 16 amino acids. V dropped 4 bases and J dropped 3 bases, with 19 bases sitting between them. Germline-derived CDR1 and CDR2 are MNHNS and SASEGT. The CDR3 DNA reads as TGTGCCAGCAGTGCTCCATCTGTGGTCGACAGCTACGAGCAGTACTTC. Protein: CASSAPSVVDSYEQYF.

J is TRBJ2-7 and V is TRBV6-5, with 8 nucleotides matching TRBD2. With V trimmed by 4 bases and J by 6 bases, 8 bases remained unmatched. There are 14 residues in the CDR3. Germline lookup yields CDR1 MNHEY and CDR2 SVGAGI. The CDR3 DNA reads as TGTGCCAGCAGTTTCGGGAGGGCCAGGGGCGAGCAGTACTTC. It yields the protein CASSFGRARGEQYF.